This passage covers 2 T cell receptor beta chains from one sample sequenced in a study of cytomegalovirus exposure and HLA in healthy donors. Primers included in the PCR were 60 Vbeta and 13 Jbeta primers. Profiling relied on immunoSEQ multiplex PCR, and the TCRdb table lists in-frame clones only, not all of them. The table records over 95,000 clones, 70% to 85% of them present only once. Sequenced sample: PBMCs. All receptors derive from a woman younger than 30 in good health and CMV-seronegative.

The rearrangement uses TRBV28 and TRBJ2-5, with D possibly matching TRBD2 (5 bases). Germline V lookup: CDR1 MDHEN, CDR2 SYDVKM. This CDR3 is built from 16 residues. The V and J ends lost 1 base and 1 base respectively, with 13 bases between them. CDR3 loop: CASSLSSALGQETQYF. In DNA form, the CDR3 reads TGTGCCAGCAGTTTATCTTCAGCACTAGGCCAAGAGACCCAGTACTTC.

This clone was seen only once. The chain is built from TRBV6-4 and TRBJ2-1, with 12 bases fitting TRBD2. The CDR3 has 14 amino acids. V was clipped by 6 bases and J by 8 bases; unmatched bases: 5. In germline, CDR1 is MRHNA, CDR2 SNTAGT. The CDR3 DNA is TGTGCCAGCAGGCAGACTAGCGGGAGCTATGAGCAGTTCTTC. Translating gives CASRQTSGSYEQFF.